A single sample gave rise to the 29 T cell receptor beta chains below, sequenced in a study of regulatory T cells in long-lasting Graves disease. Time point defined: newly diagnosed GD, antithyroid drugs for less than 3 months. PBMC RNA served as the TCR library source. With iRepertoire HTBI primers and Arm-PCR of CDR3 regions, TCR beta libraries were built. TCRdb independently ran MiXCR on the multiplex PCR reads; one entry per CDR3 protein. This table has about 560,000 distinct CDR3 sequences, 15% to 20% appearing once. This sample also appeared in a second study, on T cells in Graves' hyperthyroidism and ophthalmopathy.

Sample: peripheral blood mononuclear cells (PBMCs), taken at new diagnosis, from a patient treated with antithyroid drugs. All receptors come from a man aged 18-30 years with Graves disease.

This clonotype was recorded a few times. The chain employs TRBV2 and TRBJ2-6, with D hard to call. Trimming shortened V by 6 bases and J by 6 bases, and 15 bases separated the two germline ends. This CDR3 is built from 15 residues. The V gene's germline CDR1 is SNHLY and CDR2 FYNNEI. The CDR3 spells CASRLEITLANVLTF. CDR3 in DNA: TGTGCCAGCAGACTGGAAATAACGTTGGCCAACGTCCTGACTTTC.

The table lists this clonotype with many counts. This chain uses TRBV3-1 with TRBJ1-4; D unresolved. The CDR3 contains 14 residues. Germline CDR1 LGHDT, CDR2 YNNKEL (reference sequence). Trimming shortened V by 1 base and J by 7 bases, and 10 bases separated the two germline ends. In DNA, the CDR3 is TGTGCCAGCAGCCAAGGTTCGTGGGGTGAAAAACTGTTTTTT. Translating gives CASSQGSWGEKLFF.

This clonotype has more than one count but fewer than ten. A much larger clone lies a single base off, so this may be a read error. J is TRBJ1-1 and V is TRBV7-9; D unclear. Germline-derived CDR1 and CDR2 are SEHNR and FQNEAQ (reference sequence). This CDR3 region has 13 residues. The CDR3 DNA reads as TGTGCCGGCAGCTCAGTGTTGGGCACTGAAGCTTTCTTT. This sequence encodes CAGSSVLGTEAFF.

This clonotype was observed at least ten times. This chain uses TRBV20-1 with TRBJ1-2; D is uncertain. Germline CDR1 is DFQATT and CDR2 is SNEGSKA (reference sequence). The CDR3 is made up of 13 amino acids. V was cut by 0 bases and J by 1 base, with 6 bases left in between. CDR3 sequence: CSARDSVNYGYTF. In nucleotides, the CDR3 is TGCAGTGCTAGAGATTCCGTTAACTATGGCTACACCTTC.

The genes are TRBV20-1 and TRBJ2-3, with 11 bases that match TRBD2. Germline loops: CDR1 DFQATT, CDR2 SNEGSKA (reference sequence). The CDR3 is 20 residues long. J gave up 2 bases and V 0 bases, and 16 bases lay outside the gene matches. In nucleotides, the CDR3 is TGCAGTGCTAGAGAAACTAGCGGGAGCCCGAGGCGGGTCCACACAGATACGCAGTATTTT. This codes for CSARETSGSPRRVHTDTQYF.

The chain recombines TRBV9 with TRBJ2-7; 7 bases align to TRBD1. The germline V gene encodes CDR1 SGDLS and CDR2 YYNGEE. The CDR3 has 15 residues. V lost 4 bases and J lost 0; bases outside the gene matches: 7. This CDR3 is CASSPGQDPSYEQYF. DNA for the CDR3: TGTGCCAGCAGCCCAGGACAGGACCCCTCCTACGAGCAGTACTTC.

DNA for the CDR3: TGTGCCAGCAGCTTGGAGGTGTATGAGCAGTTCTTC. Protein product: CASSLEVYEQFF. V is TRBV5-5 and J is TRBJ2-1; D is undetermined. This CDR3 has 12 amino acids. CDR1 SGHKS and CDR2 YYEKEE come from the germline V gene (reference sequence). The V and J ends lost 0 bases and 8 bases respectively, with 6 bases between them.

This clonotype was seen repeatedly, ten times or more. The V and J genes are TRBV3-1 and TRBJ1-4; D is perhaps TRBD1 (5 bases). The V end was cut by 4 bases, the J end by 5 bases, with 5 bases between. The CDR3 is 12 amino acids. The germline gives CDR1 LGHDT, CDR2 YNNKEL (reference sequence). CDR3 protein: CASSRQNEKLFF. In DNA form, the CDR3 reads TGTGCCAGCAGCCGACAGAATGAAAAACTGTTTTTT.

Details on this clonotype: Because the CDR3 is missing its conserved closing phenylalanine or tryptophan, this is likely a read error. J is TRBJ2-7 and V is TRBV7-9; no reliable D call. This CDR3 is built from 16 residues. Germline V gene sequence: CDR1 SEHNR, CDR2 FQNEAQ (reference sequence). Deletions cut 4 bases from V and 3 bases from J, with 19 bases between. The CDR3 protein is CASSSSLTASSYEQYS. In DNA form, the CDR3 reads TGTGCCAGCAGCTCGAGTTTGACCGCCTCAAGCTACGAGCAGTACTCC.

This clonotype was seen at least ten times. The chain uses TRBV28 and TRBJ1-1; D not certain. The germline CDR1 and CDR2 sequences are MDHEN and SYDVKM. The CDR3 extends over 11 amino acids. The CDR3 bases are TGTGTCACCGGAGGAGGTCTTGAAGCTTTCTTT. This encodes CVTGGGLEAFF.

In its sample, this clonotype was seen many times. This chain connects TRBV28 to TRBJ2-7; D call uncertain. CDR1 is MDHEN, CDR2 SYDVKM, per germline. The CDR3 loop spans 14 amino acids. Trimming cost V 7 bases and J 6 bases, with 19 bases left between them. Here the CDR3 reads CASTAWLGFSEQYF. The CDR3 nucleotides read TGTGCCAGCACCGCCTGGTTGGGGTTTAGCGAGCAGTACTTC.

This clonotype came up many times. The rearrangement uses TRBV10-2 and TRBJ2-7; 11 bases line up with TRBD2. The CDR3 is made up of 16 amino acids. Per germline, CDR1 WSHSY and CDR2 SAAADI. The junction had 7 bases not matched to a gene; V was cut back by 4 bases and J by 2 bases. CDR3 in amino acids: CASSGRTSGRPYEQYF. CDR3 DNA sequence: TGCGCCAGCAGTGGACGTACTAGCGGGAGACCCTACGAGCAGTACTTC.

This chain joins TRBV12-5 and TRBJ1-1; no definite D call. The CDR3 extends over 14 amino acids. CDR1 LGHNT and CDR2 FRNRAP come from the germline V gene. V lost 1 base, J lost 0 bases, and 6 bases lay in between. CDR3 nucleotides: TGTGCTAGTGGTTTGGGAGGAATGAACACTGAAGCTTTCTTT. Translated: CASGLGGMNTEAFF.

This clonotype was seen at least ten times. The chain links TRBV6-1 to TRBJ2-7; TRBD1 aligns across 8 bases. There are 16 residues in the CDR3. The ends lost 4 bases at V and 3 bases at J; junction bases unmatched: 11. Germline CDR1 is MNHNS and CDR2 is SASEGT. The CDR3 sequence is CASSAPALQGDYEQYF. The DNA for the CDR3 is TGTGCCAGCAGTGCGCCAGCATTACAGGGGGACTACGAGCAGTACTTC.

This clonotype was counted ten times or more. J is TRBJ2-7 and V is TRBV27, with D uncertain. V lost 3 bases and J 5 bases, leaving 17 bases between the germline ends. The CDR3 has 15 residues. Germline CDR1 reads MNHEY; CDR2 reads SMNVEV (reference sequence). The CDR3, as DNA: TGTGCCAGCAGTTTCGGAGACCCCTCTCGGAACGAGCAGTACTTC. It codes for CASSFGDPSRNEQYF.

This clonotype was found a few times. The chain links TRBV10-3 to TRBJ1-1, with D uncertain. Germline V gene data show CDR1 as ENHRY and CDR2 as SYGVKD. The length of the CDR3 is 14 residues. Trimming cost V 8 bases and J 1 base, with 14 bases left between them. The CDR3 spells CAIRAGRENTEAFF. The DNA of the CDR3 is TGTGCCATCCGGGCGGGCAGAGAGAACACTGAAGCTTTCTTT.

This chain joins TRBV6-4 and TRBJ1-6, with D possibly being TRBD1 (5 bases). Deletions cut 3 bases from V and 6 bases from J, with 18 bases between. Germline V lookup: CDR1 MRHNA, CDR2 SNTAGT. This CDR3 region has 17 residues. The CDR3 loop is CASSEYGPGAFNSPLHF. As DNA, the CDR3 is TGTGCCAGCAGTGAATACGGTCCCGGGGCCTTTAATTCACCCCTCCACTTT.

In its sample, this clonotype was seen many times. V usage is TRBV18 and J usage is TRBJ2-1; possible D gene TRBD2, 5 bases. The germline V and J ends were trimmed by 3 bases and 1 base, with 13 bases remaining between them. The CDR3 has 16 amino acids. Germline V gene lookup returns CDR1 KGHSH and CDR2 LQKENI. This chain's CDR3 is CASSPIPIASYNEQFF. The CDR3 DNA is TGTGCCAGCTCACCGATTCCCATAGCGTCCTACAATGAGCAGTTCTTC.

CDR3: CSARPRKNTEAFF. The CDR3 coding sequence is TGCAGTGCTAGACCCCGAAAGAACACTGAAGCTTTCTTT. J is TRBJ1-1 and V is TRBV20-1; D ambiguous. Looked up from germline, CDR1 is DFQATT and CDR2 is SNEGSKA (reference sequence). Trimming pared 2 bases from V and 1 base from J, leaving 8 bases between. This CDR3 has 13 residues.

As concerns this clonotype: A much larger clone differs from this one at a single base, so this may be a read error. V usage is TRBV20-1 and J usage is TRBJ1-5; D remains unclear. CDR1 is DFQATT, CDR2 SNEGSKA, per germline (reference sequence). V lost 6 bases and J 2 bases, leaving 17 bases between the germline ends. This CDR3 is built from 15 residues. CDR3 DNA: TGCAGTGCCTCCGCCGCGGCGAGGGGCAATCAGCCCCAGCATTTT. Protein sequence: CSASAAARGNQPQHF.

This clonotype showed up many times. This chain links TRBV11-2 with TRBJ2-7; 11 bases line up with TRBD2. Germline loops: CDR1 SGHAT, CDR2 FQNNGV. Germline trimming cut 2 bases from V and 6 bases from J; bases unmatched to any gene: 9. The CDR3 extends over 16 amino acids. CDR3 protein: CASSLKTSGSGSEQYF. CDR3 DNA: TGTGCCAGCAGCTTAAAAACTAGCGGGAGTGGAAGCGAGCAGTACTTC. The full variable domain, completed using reference TRBV11-2 and TRBJ2-7, is EAGVAQSPRYKIIEKRQSVAFWCNPISGHATLYWYQQILGQGPKLLIQFQNNGVVDDSQLPKDRFSAERLKGVDSTLKIQPAKLEDSAVYLCASSLKTSGSGSEQYFGPGTRLTVT.

In its sample, this clonotype was seen many times. The CDR3 DNA is TGTGCCACCAAGGTCCTAGCGGGAGGGTACAATGAGCAGTTCTTC. Translating it yields CATKVLAGGYNEQFF. This rearrangement joins TRBV6-1 to TRBJ2-1; TRBD2 agrees at 12 bases. With V trimmed by 10 bases and J by 4 bases, 8 bases remained unmatched. The germline V gene has CDR1 MNHNS and CDR2 SASEGT. The CDR3 runs to 15 residues.

This clonotype came up many times. The rearrangement uses TRBV2 and TRBJ2-5, with D hard to call. V lost 3 bases to trimming and J lost 1 base, with 3 bases between them. Germline V gene data show CDR1 as SNHLY and CDR2 as FYNNEI. The CDR3 extends over 12 amino acids. CDR3 protein: CASSESQETQYF. The CDR3 nucleotides read TGTGCCAGCAGTGAGAGCCAAGAGACCCAGTACTTC.

There are many counts of this clonotype. The rearrangement links TRBV20-1 to TRBJ2-1, with 8 bases that match TRBD2. Germline V gene data show CDR1 as DFQATT and CDR2 as SNEGSKA (reference sequence). The junction had 17 bases not matched to a gene; V was cut back by 8 bases and J by 8 bases. CDR3 length equals 15 residues. CDR3 nucleotides: TGCAGTCTTGAGAAATCGCTAGCGGGCAAGGATGAGCAGTTCTTC. Amino acids: CSLEKSLAGKDEQFF.

V and J are TRBV9 and TRBJ2-1, with 7 bases lining up with TRBD1. V lost 1 base to trimming and J lost 2 bases; unmatched junction nucleotides: 6. The CDR3 has 16 residues. CDR1 SGDLS and CDR2 YYNGEE come from the germline V gene. CDR3 nucleotide sequence: TGTGCCAGCAGCGTATATGGGACAGCCGCCTACAATGAGCAGTTCTTC. Translation: CASSVYGTAAYNEQFF.

This clonotype was recorded many times. The CDR3 nucleotides read TGTGCCAGCAGCTTATTATCGCCGGGTGGGACTAGTATGTGGGAGACCCAGTACTTC. Protein product: CASSLLSPGGTSMWETQYF. The J gene is TRBJ2-5, the V gene TRBV7-3, with 8 bases aligning to TRBD2. V was clipped by 2 bases and J by 5 bases; unmatched bases: 19. CDR1 and CDR2 (germline): SGHTA, FQGTGA. The CDR3 spans 19 residues.

This clonotype was observed many times. The chain employs TRBV28 and TRBJ2-6, with D uncertain. The CDR3 is 18 amino acids. V was shortened by 5 bases and J by 3 bases, with 20 bases between the two germline ends. Per the germline V gene, CDR1 is MDHEN and CDR2 is SYDVKM. The CDR3 DNA reads TGTGCCAGCAGTCCTCCCTTGGGTGCGCAAGGTGGGGCCAACGTCCTGACTTTC. It is translated as CASSPPLGAQGGANVLTF.

The chain has TRBV15 and TRBJ2-3; 7 nucleotides match TRBD2. Trimming removed 5 bases from V and 11 bases from J; junction bases left unmatched: 7. The CDR3 has 12 amino acids. CDR1 and CDR2 (germline): LNHNV, YYDKDF (reference sequence). Here the CDR3 DNA reads TGTGCCACCAGCGGGAGGCTAGCGGTGCAGTATTTT. Translating it yields CATSGRLAVQYF.

The table lists this clonotype with many counts. The chain recombines TRBV29-1 with TRBJ1-1, with D uncertain. V was shortened by 1 base and J by 3 bases, with 12 bases between the two germline ends. Germline lookup yields CDR1 SQVTM and CDR2 ANQGSEA. The CDR3 spans 14 residues. The CDR3: CSVEVQGAYTEAFF. CDR3 in DNA: TGCAGCGTTGAAGTTCAAGGCGCGTACACTGAAGCTTTCTTT.